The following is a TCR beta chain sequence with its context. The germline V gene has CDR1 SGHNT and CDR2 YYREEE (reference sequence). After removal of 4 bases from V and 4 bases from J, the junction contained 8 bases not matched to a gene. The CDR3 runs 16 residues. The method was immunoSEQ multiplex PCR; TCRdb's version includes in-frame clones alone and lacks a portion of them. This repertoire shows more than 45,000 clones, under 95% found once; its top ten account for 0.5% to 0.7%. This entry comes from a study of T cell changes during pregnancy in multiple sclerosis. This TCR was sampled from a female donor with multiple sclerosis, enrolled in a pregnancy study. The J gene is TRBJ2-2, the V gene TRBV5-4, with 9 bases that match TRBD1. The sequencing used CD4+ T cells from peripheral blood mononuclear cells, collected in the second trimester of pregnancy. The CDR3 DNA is TGTGCCAGCAGCGCGGGACAGGGTAGGGTCACCGGGGAGCTGTTTTTT. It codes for CASSAGQGRVTGELFF.